A single TCR beta chain is shown here with its context. This clone's antigen is unknown. There are no base qualities to consult, and no much larger clone falls within one base. TCRbeta CDR3 regions were amplified from genomic DNA by means of the immunoSEQ Assay, a bias-controlled multiplex PCR. In the source study's methods: The number of nucleated cells in each sample was estimated from the amplification of reference gene primers within the assay. Sequence reads were collapsed and filtered to measure the absolute abundance of every unique TCRbeta CDR3 rearrangement. For each sample, productive Simpson clonality was calculated as the square root of Simpson's diversity index across productive rearrangements. The source is immuneACCESS, and TCRdb retained only in-frame sequences with V and J called. Part of the clones is not carried over; for the studies checked, unresolved V genes explain less than half of this, and the remainder is unexplained. V and J calls and clone size follow that table, whereas D and trimming were derived from the DNA. This sample holds almost 85,000 clones; about 89% were observed only once. Of the sample, 1% to 1.5% falls within the top ten clones.

These data belong to a study of blood T cell repertoires in COVID-19 (dated by TCRdb to about 2020). Some background on the complete study: The collaborator samples originated in the United States, Italy and Spain and spanned the acute and convalescent phases of COVID-19. Where available, HLA class I and class II types were taken from metadata supplied by the sample provider and were not determined by assay-based typing. The material from the prospective study consisted of cDNA or gDNA derived from T cells, B-cell-depleted T cells, or PBMCs. A de-identified subject ID, COVID-19 status, age in years and sex were almost always included in the sample metadata. The samples were drawn from two sources: the first 160 participants of the ongoing ImmuneRACE study, and fewer than 1,500 subjects contributed by 6 global collaborators. A freely available public database, intended as a resource for researchers studying the immune response to SARS-CoV-2, is where the repertoires were released. The dataset comprised deeply sampled blood TCRbeta repertoires from subjects exposed to, actively infected with, or recovered from COVID-19. Study-wide conclusions, independent of this receptor: Clinical and demographic metadata were provided uncurated, with the amount varying by source and participant.

Participants in the prospective study were aged about 18 to 95 years, lived in 20 to 30 United States geographic areas, and enrolled through a virtual design. In the prospective study, participants were assigned to cohorts based on the clinical history participants reported in a screening survey and a study questionnaire. In the prospective study, mobile phlebotomists collected whole blood, serum and a nasopharyngeal or oropharyngeal swab from each participant. Additional blood draws and questionnaires over a 2-month period could optionally be provided by prospective study participants. Blood samples from the prospective study were shipped frozen or at room temperature prior to DNA extraction. V is cut by 5 bases and J by 3 bases, and the space between the germline ends is 5 bases. From its cysteine to its phenylalanine, the CDR3 spans 11 amino acids. The read is trimmed to its CDR3 DNA, 33 bases read in frame from base 1.

This TCR derives from a woman between 45 and 65 years old with acute COVID-19. Sequences were obtained from PBMCs or T cells enriched from blood (not recorded which). The rearranged segments are TRBV12-3 or TRBV12-4 and TRBJ2-7; no confident D gene assignment can be made. The CDR3 region has the sequence CASSLLYEQYF. The DNA is TGTGCCAGCAGTCTCCTCTACGAGCAGTACTTC.